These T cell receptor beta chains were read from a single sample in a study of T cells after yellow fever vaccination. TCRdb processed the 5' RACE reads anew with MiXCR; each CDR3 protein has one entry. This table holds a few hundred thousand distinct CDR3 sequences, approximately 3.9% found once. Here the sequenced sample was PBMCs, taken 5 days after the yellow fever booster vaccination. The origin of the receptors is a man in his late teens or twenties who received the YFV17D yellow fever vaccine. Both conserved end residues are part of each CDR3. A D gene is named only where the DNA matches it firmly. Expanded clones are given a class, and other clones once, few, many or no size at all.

CASSFWDRGSGANVLTF,TGTGCCAGCAGCTTTTGGGACAGGGGCTCTGGGGCCAACGTCCTGACTTTC,TRBV7-4,TRBJ2-6,few,TRBD1
CASSPGDRPAFSGANVLTF,TGTGCCAGCAGCCCGGGGGACAGGCCCGCTTTCTCTGGGGCCAACGTCCTGACTTTC,TRBV4-2,TRBJ2-6,few,TRBD1
CSASWGLRNEKLFF,TGCAGTGCTAGTTGGGGGTTGAGAAATGAAAAACTGTTTTTT,TRBV20-1,TRBJ1-4,.,.
CASSVVARGSDTQYF,TGTGCCAGCAGCGTAGTTGCCCGGGGCTCAGATACGCAGTATTTT,TRBV9,TRBJ2-3,.,.
CASSIPGTGPPERSTEAFF,TGTGCCAGCAGCATCCCCGGGACAGGGCCCCCTGAACGAAGCACTGAAGCTTTCTTT,TRBV21-1,TRBJ1-1,.,.
CASSLARGTDVKYF,TGCGCCAGCAGCTTGGCGCGGGGGACGGACGTAAAGTACTTC,TRBV5-1,TRBJ2-7,many,TRBD2
CASSSTDRNTEAFF,TGTGCCAGCAGTTCGACGGACAGGAACACTGAAGCTTTCTTT,TRBV12-3/TRBV12-4,TRBJ1-1,.,.
CSARDPQREIGELFF,TGCAGTGCTAGAGATCCGCAAAGGGAGATCGGGGAGCTGTTTTTT,TRBV20-1,TRBJ2-2,many,.
CSVDKTSNTGELFF,TGCAGCGTTGATAAGACTTCGAACACCGGGGAGCTGTTTTTT,TRBV29-1,TRBJ2-2,few,.
CASSARVTQYF,TGTGCCAGCAGCGCGCGGGTGACCCAGTACTTC,TRBV11-2,TRBJ2-5,many,.
CLGGGGTEAFF,TGCCTGGGAGGGGGGGGAACTGAAGCTTTCTTT,TRBV20-1,TRBJ1-1,many,.
CASSLRRAGGAIDTQYF,TGTGCCAGCAGCTTAAGGCGTGCCGGGGGGGCAATAGATACGCAGTATTTT,TRBV11-2,TRBJ2-3,many,TRBD2
CASTRDRGTGANVLTF,TGTGCCAGTACCCGGGACAGGGGAACTGGGGCCAACGTCCTGACTTTC,TRBV19,TRBJ2-6,.,TRBD1
CASSAVGAETQYF,TGTGCCAGCAGTGCCGTGGGGGCCGAGACCCAGTACTTC,TRBV12-3/TRBV12-4,TRBJ2-5,.,.
CASSSLHGQFNQPQHF,TGCGCCAGCAGCAGCTTGCATGGGCAGTTCAATCAGCCCCAGCATTTT,TRBV5-1,TRBJ1-5,.,.
CASSGRDRAQETQYF,TGTGCCAGCAGTGGCCGGGACAGGGCCCAGGAGACCCAGTACTTC,TRBV2,TRBJ2-5,many,TRBD1
CASRVGGTYTDTQYF,TGTGCCAGCAGGGTCGGGGGGACTTACACAGATACGCAGTATTTT,TRBV2,TRBJ2-3,.,TRBD2
CASSAEGVYGYTF,TGTGCCAGCAGCGCAGAGGGGGTCTATGGCTACACCTTC,TRBV6-1,TRBJ1-2,few,.
CASRSRDTGELFF,TGTGCCAGCCGGTCTAGGGACACCGGGGAGCTGTTTTTT,TRBV6-2/TRBV6-3,TRBJ2-2,many,.
CASSPGRFLGTEAFF,TGTGCCAGCTCACCAGGCAGGTTCCTGGGCACTGAAGCTTTCTTT,TRBV18,TRBJ1-1,few,.
CASSSGQAGGYTF,TGCGCCAGCAGCTCGGGCCAGGCCGGTGGCTACACCTTC,TRBV5-1,TRBJ1-2,.,.
CASSQTRLASGLGELFF,TGCGCCAGCAGCCAGACGCGACTAGCTTCCGGGTTAGGGGAGCTGTTTTTT,TRBV4-1,TRBJ2-2,few,TRBD2
CASSYPQNTEAFF,TGCGCCAGCAGCTATCCCCAGAACACTGAAGCTTTCTTT,TRBV5-1,TRBJ1-1,many,.